This section outlines one TCR beta chain sequence together with its context. The cohort comprised adults aged about 18 to 100 years residing in 24 US areas. Clinical history reported by participants formed the basis on which cohorts were assigned. The data were taken from a study of blood T cell repertoires in COVID-19. CDR3 size: 18 residues. Unmatched junction bases numbered 18, after V lost 3 bases and J lost 5 bases. The V gene's germline CDR1 is GTSNPN and CDR2 SVGIG (reference sequence). This table comes from immunoSEQ multiplex PCR, and its TCRdb copy is limited to in-frame clones, with some not included. The repertoire holds 250,000 to 350,000 clones, with around 84% as singletons.

The source material was PBMCs or T cells enriched from blood (not recorded which). The chain links TRBV30 to TRBJ2-1; 8 bases are shared with TRBD2. This TCR was recovered from a woman aged 18-29 years who had recovered from COVID-19. CDR3 sequence (DNA): TGTGCCTGGAGCCCCCGGACTAGCATGGCGTCCTCTAACAATGAGCAGTTCTTC. Translated, it gives CAWSPRTSMASSNNEQFF.